The present entry profiles one T cell receptor beta chain with its context. These data are taken from a study of cytomegalovirus exposure and HLA in healthy donors. Germline lookup yields CDR1 SGHVS and CDR2 FNYEAQ. This CDR3 region has 16 residues. V was trimmed by 3 bases and J by 0 bases, leaving 12 bases between them. PCR primers comprised 60 Vbeta and 13 Jbeta primers. The repertoire was sequenced with immunoSEQ multiplex PCR; TCRdb's copy has only in-frame clones and lacks some. The data show about 130,000 clones, around 86% seen once. The origin of this receptor is a man younger than 35 in good health and CMV-seronegative. The sequencing input was PBMCs. The V and J genes are TRBV7-6 and TRBJ2-1; D possibly corresponds to TRBD2 (6 bases). The CDR3 sequence: CASSFGAGRSYNEQFF. As DNA, the CDR3 is TGTGCCAGCAGCTTCGGGGCGGGACGCTCCTACAATGAGCAGTTCTTC.